Shown below are 22 T cell receptor beta chains from a single sample sequenced in a study of blood T cell repertoires in COVID-19. Clones were sequenced by immunoSEQ multiplex PCR, and TCRdb holds only the in-frame ones, with some missing. Of some 220,000 clones listed, around 85% are singletons. The sequenced sample consisted of peripheral blood. These receptors were obtained from a woman aged 65 to 85 with COVID-19, enrolled during active disease.

The chain couples TRBV7-2 to TRBJ1-2; D call uncertain. Germline V gene data show CDR1 as SGHTA and CDR2 as FQGNSA. V lost 1 base to trimming and J lost 6 bases, with 15 bases between them. The CDR3 contains 15 residues. CDR3: CASSLGVGRGHGYTF. In nucleotides, the CDR3 is TGTGCCAGCAGCTTAGGGGTGGGCCGGGGTCATGGCTACACCTTC.

This clone was seen a single time. The gene calls are TRBV5-8 and TRBJ2-4; TRBD2 aligns across 13 bases. The CDR3 length is 15 residues. Per the germline V gene, CDR1 is SGHTS and CDR2 is YDEGEE. V lost 4 bases, J lost 8 bases, and 6 bases stayed unmatched. For the CDR3, the DNA is TGTGCCAGCAGCCTGGGACTAGCGGGACCGGACATTCAGTACTTC. As protein: CASSLGLAGPDIQYF.

The rearrangement joins TRBV9 to TRBJ1-6, with TRBD1 as a possible D gene (6 bases). This CDR3 is 16 amino acids long. Trimming cost V 5 bases and J 11 bases, with 23 bases left between them. From germline, CDR1 is SGDLS and CDR2 YYNGEE. Here the CDR3 DNA reads TGTGCCAGCAGTCCCCCCGGCCGGGACAAGAATACACCCCTCCACTTT. Protein sequence: CASSPPGRDKNTPLHF.

This clone was found once. This chain joins TRBV19 and TRBJ2-1, with TRBD2 as a possible D gene (5 bases). Germline V CDR1 and CDR2: LNHDA, SQIVND (reference sequence). The CDR3 loop spans 14 amino acids. Deletions cut 4 bases from V and 4 bases from J, with 11 bases between. The CDR3 sequence: CASSKTRGYNEQFF. The CDR3 DNA reads as TGTGCCAGTAGTAAAACACGGGGATACAATGAGCAGTTCTTC.

The chain combines TRBV19 with TRBJ2-5, with 13 nucleotides matching TRBD2. The CDR3 covers 19 residues. The trim removed 0 bases at V and 0 bases at J, leaving 7 bases unmatched. Germline V CDR1 and CDR2: LNHDA, SQIVND (reference sequence). CDR3 in amino acids: CASSIDWTSGGAYQETQYF. The DNA for the CDR3 is TGTGCCAGTAGTATAGATTGGACTAGCGGGGGCGCGTACCAAGAGACCCAGTACTTC.

The chain links TRBV7-3 to TRBJ2-3; 10 positions agree with TRBD2. The germline gives CDR1 SGHTA, CDR2 FQGTGA. The CDR3 is 16 amino acids. The junction had 6 bases not matched to a gene; V was cut back by 2 bases and J by 4 bases. DNA for the CDR3: TGTGCCAGCAGCTTAGGGCTAGCGGGAGTCTCAGATACGCAGTATTTT. Translation: CASSLGLAGVSDTQYF.

The chain joins TRBV5-1 to TRBJ2-3, with 7 bases matching TRBD1. Germline CDR1 SGHRS, CDR2 YFSETQ. The CDR3 spans 16 residues. V trimming: 5 bases; J trimming: 2 bases; junction bases outside the gene matches: 11. In nucleotides, the CDR3 is TGCGCCAGCAGGGGGGCAGGGGGTCTAATCACAGATACGCAGTATTTT. The encoded protein is CASRGAGGLITDTQYF.

The rearrangement uses TRBV9 and TRBJ2-1; 7 bases fit TRBD2. Germline V gene data show CDR1 as SGDLS and CDR2 as YYNGEE. The junction had 8 bases not matched to a gene; V was cut back by 3 bases and J by 8 bases. This CDR3 contains 14 residues. Here the CDR3 reads CASSATGGGHEQFF. DNA for the CDR3: TGTGCCAGCAGCGCAACCGGGGGAGGGCATGAGCAGTTCTTC.

This clone was recorded a few times. This chain connects TRBV11-3 to TRBJ2-3; D unresolved. V lost 6 bases to trimming and J lost 0 bases, with 10 bases between them. This CDR3 comprises 14 residues. CDR1 is SGHNT, CDR2 YENEEA, per germline. The chain's CDR3 is CASSLRSSTDTQYF. CDR3 DNA: TGTGCCAGCAGTTTACGTAGTAGCACAGATACGCAGTATTTT.

The chain has TRBV7-9 and TRBJ1-2, with TRBD1 matching over 7 bases. There are 17 residues in the CDR3. Trimming cost V 5 bases and J 0 bases; bases outside gene matches: 12. Germline V gene lookup returns CDR1 SEHNR and CDR2 FQNEAQ (reference sequence). In nucleotides, the CDR3 is TGTGCCAGCAGCCAGCCGGGACAGACCCTAGCTAACTATGGCTACACCTTC. Its protein product is CASSQPGQTLANYGYTF.

This chain uses TRBV5-6 with TRBJ2-2, with a tentative D call TRBD1 (5 bases). The germline V and J ends were trimmed by 5 bases and 2 bases, with 16 bases remaining between them. CDR1 is SGHDT and CDR2 is YYEEEE in the germline V gene. The CDR3 sequence is 16 residues long. CDR3 bases: TGTGCCAGCAGTTACCCCGAGACAGACAACACCGGGGAGCTGTTTTTT. This codes for CASSYPETDNTGELFF.

The gene calls are TRBV29-1 and TRBJ1-1; D is ambiguous. Germline CDR1 SQVTM, CDR2 ANQGSEA. Trimming took off 1 base at V and 8 bases at J, with 14 bases between the two ends. This CDR3 is built from 13 residues. CDR3 in DNA: TGCAGCGTTGAAGTATCCGGGTCCGAGGAAGCTTTCTTT. This codes for CSVEVSGSEEAFF.

The chain links TRBV4-3 to TRBJ2-3; D ambiguous. CDR3 size: 14 residues. Germline V lookup: CDR1 LGHNA, CDR2 YSLEER. V lost 0 bases to trimming and J lost 1 base, with 5 bases between them. The CDR3 is CASSQEARTDTQYF. The CDR3 nucleotides read TGCGCCAGCAGCCAAGAGGCCCGCACAGATACGCAGTATTTT.

This chain connects TRBV4-3 to TRBJ2-7, with 8 bases identical to TRBD2. The J segment lost 6 bases and the V segment lost 0 bases, leaving 4 bases of the junction unmatched. Germline assignment: CDR1 LGHNA and CDR2 YSLEER. The CDR3 has 14 amino acids. The CDR3 sequence: CASSQEAGVREQYF. CDR3 nucleotides: TGCGCCAGCAGCCAAGAAGCGGGGGTACGCGAGCAGTACTTC.

The rearrangement links TRBV10-3 to TRBJ2-1; perhaps TRBD1 as D (6 bases). The CDR3 is made up of 14 amino acids. V was pared by 6 bases and J by 7 bases, with 16 bases between. CDR1 and CDR2 from the germline V gene are ENHRY and SYGVKD. Written as DNA, the CDR3 is TGTGCCATCAGCACAGGGACCACGGGAAATGAGCAGTTCTTC. Its translation is CAISTGTTGNEQFF.

The chain has TRBV6-5 and TRBJ2-7; 8 bases fit TRBD1. The CDR3 covers 15 residues. With 2 bases clipped from V and 2 bases from J, the junction kept 5 bases outside the gene matches. The germline gives CDR1 MNHEY, CDR2 SVGAGI. CDR3 bases: TGTGCCAGCAGTTACCGAAAACAGGGGGCCTACGAGCAGTACTTC. This encodes CASSYRKQGAYEQYF.

The chain links TRBV7-2 to TRBJ1-2, with TRBD1 matching 8 bases. Germline assignment: CDR1 SGHTA and CDR2 FQGNSA. The CDR3 covers 15 residues. V was pared by 4 bases and J by 0 bases, with 4 bases of the junction left unmatched. DNA of the CDR3: TGTGCCAGCAGCTACTCGACAGGGGCTAACTATGGCTACACCTTC. This translates into CASSYSTGANYGYTF.

This sequence joins TRBV9 and TRBJ2-3, with 8 bases identical to TRBD2. The germline CDR1 and CDR2 sequences are SGDLS and YYNGEE. The CDR3 is made up of 17 amino acids. The V gene end was trimmed by 4 bases and the J gene end by 2 bases; junction bases not matched to a gene: 12. CDR3 nucleotides: TGTGCCAGCAGCCCCGCGGGTAGCGGGGCCACCACAGATACGCAGTATTTT. It is translated as CASSPAGSGATTDTQYF. The entire variable domain, with the rest obtained from reference TRBV9 and TRBJ2-3, is as follows: DSGVTQTPKHLITATGQRVTLRCSPRSGDLSVYWYQQSLDQGLQFLIQYYNGEERAKGNILERFSAQQFPDLHSELNLSSLELGDSALYFCASSPAGSGATTDTQYFGPGTRLTVL.

The chain carries TRBV2 and TRBJ2-5; TRBD2 aligns across 13 bases. J gave up 1 base and V 1 base, and 0 bases lay outside the gene matches. This CDR3 is built from 16 residues. Germline CDR1 and CDR2: SNHLY and FYNNEI. CDR3 loop: CASSEGLAGGQETQYF. Here the CDR3 DNA reads TGTGCCAGCAGTGAAGGACTAGCGGGGGGCCAAGAGACCCAGTACTTC.

Only a few counts were recorded for this clone. J is TRBJ1-3 and V is TRBV19; 7 bases are a match to TRBD1. V lost 4 bases, J lost 0 bases, and 9 bases stayed unmatched. The CDR3 is made up of 17 amino acids. Germline V lookup: CDR1 LNHDA, CDR2 SQIVND (reference sequence). This chain's CDR3 is CASSTAGTVYSGNTIYF. In DNA, the CDR3 is TGTGCCAGTAGTACCGCCGGGACAGTTTACTCTGGAAACACCATATATTTT. The full variable domain, rest sourced from reference TRBV19 and TRBJ1-3, is DGGITQSPKYLFRKEGQNVTLSCEQNLNHDAMYWYRQDPGQGLRLIYYSQIVNDFQKGDIAEGYSVSREKKESFPLTVTSAQKNPTAFYLCASSTAGTVYSGNTIYFGEGSWLTVV.

This chain uses TRBV19 with TRBJ2-1; weak D call: TRBD2 (5 bases). With 1 base removed from V and 7 bases from J, the gap between germline ends came to 14 bases. This CDR3 has 15 amino acids. From germline, CDR1 is LNHDA and CDR2 SQIVND (reference sequence). CDR3 residues: CASSIASLGNNEQFF. Here the CDR3 DNA reads TGTGCCAGTAGTATAGCTAGCCTGGGGAATAATGAGCAGTTCTTC.

This chain joins TRBV7-2 and TRBJ1-1; D uncertain. The CDR3 has 13 amino acids. Germline assignment: CDR1 SGHTA and CDR2 FQGNSA. The V and J ends lost 5 bases and 4 bases respectively, with 11 bases between them. Here the CDR3 reads CASSQMGGTEAFF. CDR3 coding DNA: TGTGCCAGCAGCCAAATGGGAGGCACTGAAGCTTTCTTT.